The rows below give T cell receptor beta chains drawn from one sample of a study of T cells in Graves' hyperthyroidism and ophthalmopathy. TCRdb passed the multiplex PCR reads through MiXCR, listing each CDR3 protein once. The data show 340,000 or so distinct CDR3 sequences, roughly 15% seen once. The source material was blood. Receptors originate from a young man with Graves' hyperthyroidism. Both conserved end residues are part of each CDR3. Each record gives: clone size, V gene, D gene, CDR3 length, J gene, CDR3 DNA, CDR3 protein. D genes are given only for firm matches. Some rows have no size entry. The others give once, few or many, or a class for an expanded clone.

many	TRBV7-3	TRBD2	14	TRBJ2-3	TGTGCCAGCGGGACTAGCGGCGCCACAGATACGCAGTATTTT	CASGTSGATDTQYF
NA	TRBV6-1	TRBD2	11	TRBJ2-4	TGTGCCAGCGGGGGGGGAGCGGCGGGGTACTTC	CASGGGAAGYF
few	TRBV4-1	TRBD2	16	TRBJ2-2	TGCGCCAGCAGCCCCACTAGCGTCACGAACACCGGGGAGCTGTTTTTT	CASSPTSVTNTGELFF
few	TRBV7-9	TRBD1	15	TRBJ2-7	TGTGCCAGCAGCAGGGGGACAGGTATCCCCTACGAGCAGTACTTC	CASSRGTGIPYEQYF
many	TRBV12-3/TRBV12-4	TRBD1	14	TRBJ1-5	TGTGCCAGCAGCCGGGACAGGGTCAATCAGCCCCAGCATTTT	CASSRDRVNQPQHF
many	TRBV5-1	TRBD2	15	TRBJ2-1	TGCGCCAGCAGCCTACTAGCGGGAGACTACAATGAGCAGTTCTTC	CASSLLAGDYNEQFF
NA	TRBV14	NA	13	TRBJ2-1	TGTGCCAGCAGCCAACGGAACGTTTATGAGCAGTTCTTC	CASSQRNVYEQFF
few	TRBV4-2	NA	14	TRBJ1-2	TGTGCCAGCAGTCACGCAGTTCCTAACTATGGCTACACCTTC	CASSHAVPNYGYTF
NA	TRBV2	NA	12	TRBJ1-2	TGTGCCAGCAGTGCCAGGGATTATGGCTACACCTTC	CASSARDYGYTF
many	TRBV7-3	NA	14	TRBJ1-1	TGTGCCAGCAGCCGCGTGGGGGCCACGACTGAAGCTTTCTTT	CASSRVGATTEAFF
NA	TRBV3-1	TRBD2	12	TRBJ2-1	TGTGCCAGCAGCCAAGAGCGGGAGGGGATGTTCTTC	CASSQEREGMFF
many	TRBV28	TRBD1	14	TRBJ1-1	TGTGCCAGCACACGGGGACAGCTTTACACTGAAGCTTTCTTT	CASTRGQLYTEAFF
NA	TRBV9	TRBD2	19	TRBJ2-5	TGTGCCAGCAGCCCTCGGACTAGCGGGAGGCCCCTGACCCAAGAGACCCAGTACTTC	CASSPRTSGRPLTQETQYF
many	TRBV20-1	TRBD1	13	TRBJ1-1	TGCAGTGCTAGAGGCAGGAGACAGGGCGAAGCTTTCTTT	CSARGRRQGEAFF
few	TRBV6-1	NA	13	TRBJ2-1	TGTGCCAGCAGTGGAGCTGGGGAAGGTGAGCAGTTCTTC	CASSGAGEGEQFF